These 5 T cell receptor beta chains were all obtained from the same sample, sequenced in a study of blood T cells in healthy people across ages (dated by TCRdb to the mid-2010s). To prepare the library, 5' RACE was applied. Sequencing took place on an Illumina HiSeq 2500. A second about 7 to 11 cycle PCR used a sample-barcoded 5' primer and a J-beta primer mix. The public reads were reanalyzed by TCRdb: fastp trimming at Q25, MiXCR alignment, in-frame beta chains only. All rows with the same CDR3 protein become a single entry with the most common DNA and genes. Within this sample are fewer than 900,000 distinct CDR3 sequences, with around 36% of them counted one time only. Of the sample, 10% to 15% is held by the ten largest clones. Sequencing was carried out using blood. The receptors derive from a man younger than 35 in good health.

The CDR3 loop reads CASSLDGVNQPQHF. DNA for the CDR3: TGCGCCAGCAGCTTGGACGGCGTCAATCAGCCCCAGCATTTT. This chain links TRBV5-1 with TRBJ1-5, with unresolved D. Trimming took off 0 bases at V and 3 bases at J, with 7 bases between the two ends. Germline assignment: CDR1 SGHRS and CDR2 YFSETQ. The CDR3 is 14 residues long.

The chain links TRBV3-1 to TRBJ2-5; D is perhaps TRBD1 (6 bases). This CDR3 is 12 amino acids long. CDR1 and CDR2 from the germline V gene are LGHDT and YNNKEL (reference sequence). Trimming shortened V by 4 bases and J by 9 bases, and 12 bases separated the two germline ends. CDR3 loop: CASSRTVQAQYF. The CDR3 nucleotides read TGTGCCAGCAGCCGGACAGTTCAGGCCCAGTACTTC.

Comment on this clonotype: A much more abundant neighbour one base away suggests this may be a read error. CDR3 region: CASSHAGQYDEQFF. The CDR3 nucleotides are TGCGCCAGCAGCCACGCCGGACAGTACGATGAGCAGTTCTTC. The rearrangement links TRBV4-3 to TRBJ2-1, with a weak D call TRBD1 (6 bases). Deletions cut 3 bases from V and 8 bases from J, with 14 bases between. This CDR3 spans 14 amino acids. Germline V gives CDR1 LGHNA, CDR2 YSLEER.

The V call is TRBV5-1, the J call TRBJ1-2; D is possibly TRBD1 (5 bases). Deletions cut 7 bases from V and 7 bases from J, with 17 bases between. The CDR3 consists of 13 residues. CDR1 SGHRS and CDR2 YFSETQ come from the germline V gene. The CDR3 spells CASCPGGTSGYTF. CDR3 sequence (DNA): TGCGCCAGCTGCCCGGGGGGGACGAGTGGCTACACCTTC. Using reference TRBV5-1 and TRBJ1-2 for the parts outside the CDR3, the full variable domain is KAGVTQTPRYLIKTRGQQVTLSCSPISGHRSVSWYQQTPGQGLQFLFEYFSETQRNKGNFPGRFSGRQFSNSRSEMNVSTLELGDSALYLCASCPGGTSGYTFGSGTRLTVV.

A single count supports this clonotype. The CDR3 here is CSAAVLNTEAFF. CDR3 bases: TGCAGTGCCGCGGTCCTGAACACTGAAGCTTTCTTT. The chain couples TRBV20-1 to TRBJ1-1, with D uncertain. The V and J ends lost 6 bases and 0 bases respectively, with 8 bases between them. Germline loops: CDR1 DFQATT, CDR2 SNEGSKA (reference sequence). The CDR3 sequence is 12 residues long.